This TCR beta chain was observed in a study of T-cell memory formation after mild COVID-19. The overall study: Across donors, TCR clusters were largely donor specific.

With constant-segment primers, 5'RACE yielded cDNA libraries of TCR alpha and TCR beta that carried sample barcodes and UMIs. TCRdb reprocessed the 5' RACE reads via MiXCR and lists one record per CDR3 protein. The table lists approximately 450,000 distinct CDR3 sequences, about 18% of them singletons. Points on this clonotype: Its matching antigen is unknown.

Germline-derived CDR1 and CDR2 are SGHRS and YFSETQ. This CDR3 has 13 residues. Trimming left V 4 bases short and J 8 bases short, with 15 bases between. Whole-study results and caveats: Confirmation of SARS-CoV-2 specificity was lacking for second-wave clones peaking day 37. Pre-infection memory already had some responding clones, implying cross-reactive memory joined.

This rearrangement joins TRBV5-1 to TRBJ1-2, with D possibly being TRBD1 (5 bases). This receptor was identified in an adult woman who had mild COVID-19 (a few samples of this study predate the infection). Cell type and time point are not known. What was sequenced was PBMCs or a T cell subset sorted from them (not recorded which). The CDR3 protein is CASSIGGVRGYTF. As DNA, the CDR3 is TGCGCCAGCAGCATCGGGGGAGTCCGCGGCTACACCTTC.